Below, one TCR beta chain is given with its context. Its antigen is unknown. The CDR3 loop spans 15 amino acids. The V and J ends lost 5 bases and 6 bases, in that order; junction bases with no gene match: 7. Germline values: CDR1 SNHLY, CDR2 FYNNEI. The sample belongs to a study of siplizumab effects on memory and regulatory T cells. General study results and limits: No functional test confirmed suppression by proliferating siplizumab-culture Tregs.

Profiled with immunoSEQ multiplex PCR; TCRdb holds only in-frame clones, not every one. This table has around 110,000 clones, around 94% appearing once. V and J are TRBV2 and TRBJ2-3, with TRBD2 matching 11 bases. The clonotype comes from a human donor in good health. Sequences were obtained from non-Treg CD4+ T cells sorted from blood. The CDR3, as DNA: TGTGCCAGCAGTATGGGACTAGCGGATAGTGATACGCAGTATTTT. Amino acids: CASSMGLADSDTQYF.